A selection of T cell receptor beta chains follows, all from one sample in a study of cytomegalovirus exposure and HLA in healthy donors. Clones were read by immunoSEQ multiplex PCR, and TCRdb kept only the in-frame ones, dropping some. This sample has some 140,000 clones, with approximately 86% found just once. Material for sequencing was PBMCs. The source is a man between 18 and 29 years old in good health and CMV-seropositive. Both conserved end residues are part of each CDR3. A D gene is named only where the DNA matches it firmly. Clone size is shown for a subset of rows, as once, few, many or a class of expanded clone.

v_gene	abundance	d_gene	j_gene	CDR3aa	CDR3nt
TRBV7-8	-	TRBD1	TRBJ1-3	CASSRQGNTIYF	TGTGCCAGCAGCCGACAGGGGAACACCATATATTTT
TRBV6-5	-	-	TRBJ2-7	CASSYSSAGSSYEQYF	TGTGCCAGCAGTTACTCGAGCGCCGGGAGCTCCTACGAGCAGTACTTC
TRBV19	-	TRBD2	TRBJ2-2	CASRRGGSVGELFF	TGTGCCAGTAGACGGGGCGGGAGCGTTGGGGAGCTGTTTTTT
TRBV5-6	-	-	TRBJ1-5	CASSLWQGSTNQPQHF	TGTGCCAGCAGCTTGTGGCAGGGTAGTACGAATCAGCCCCAGCATTTT
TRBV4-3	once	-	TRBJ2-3	CASSQDRMVGGRSTDTQYF	TGCGCCAGCAGCCAAGATCGGATGGTCGGGGGGCGAAGCACAGATACGCAGTATTTT
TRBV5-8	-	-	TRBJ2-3	CASSFGTSSGADTQYF	TGTGCCAGCAGCTTTGGCACCTCGTCAGGGGCAGATACGCAGTATTTT
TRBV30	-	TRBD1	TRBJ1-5	CAWRDRGRGNQPQHF	TGTGCCTGGAGGGACAGGGGGCGCGGCAATCAGCCCCAGCATTTT
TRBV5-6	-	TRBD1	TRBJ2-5	CASSLDRGIVETQYF	TGTGCCAGCAGCCTGGACAGGGGGATCGTAGAGACCCAGTACTTC
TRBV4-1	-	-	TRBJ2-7	CASSPSGSLTYEQYF	TGCGCCAGCAGCCCTTCGGGGTCTCTTACCTACGAGCAGTACTTC
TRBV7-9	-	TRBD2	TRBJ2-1	CASSSLAGGPTDEQFF	TGTGCCAGCAGCTCCTTAGCGGGAGGGCCTACAGATGAGCAGTTCTTC
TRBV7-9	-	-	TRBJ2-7	CASSRLSVAYEQYF	TGTGCCAGCAGTAGACTCTCAGTCGCCTACGAGCAGTACTTC
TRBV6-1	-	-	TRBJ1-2	CASRFENYGYTF	TGTGCCAGCCGCTTTGAGAACTATGGCTACACCTTC
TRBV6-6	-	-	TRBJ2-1	CASRGRNEQFF	TGTGCCAGCAGGGGCCGCAATGAGCAGTTCTTC
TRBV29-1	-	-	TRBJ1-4	CSAWARGKEKLFF	TGCAGCGCGTGGGCTCGGGGAAAGGAAAAACTGTTTTTT
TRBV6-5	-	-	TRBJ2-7	CASSYYSGDYEQYF	TGTGCCAGCAGTTACTACTCAGGGGACTACGAGCAGTACTTC
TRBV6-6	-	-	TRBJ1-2	CASNEGVGYTF	TGTGCCAGCAACGAGGGAGTTGGCTACACCTTC
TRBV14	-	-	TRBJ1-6	CASSQEANSYNSPLHF	TGTGCCAGCAGCCAAGAAGCCAACTCCTATAATTCACCCCTCCACTTT
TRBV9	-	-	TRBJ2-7	CASSVAGDGSGEQYF	TGTGCCAGCAGCGTAGCGGGGGACGGGTCTGGCGAGCAGTACTTC
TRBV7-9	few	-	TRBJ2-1	CASSLAVGEVLEQFF	TGTGCCAGCAGCTTAGCAGTGGGGGAGGTGCTTGAGCAGTTCTTC
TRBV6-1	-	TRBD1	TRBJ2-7	CASSRTGEYEQYF	TGTGCCAGCAGTAGGACAGGGGAGTACGAGCAGTACTTC
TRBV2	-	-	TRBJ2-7	CASSVQQGYEQYF	TGTGCCAGCAGTGTTCAACAGGGTTACGAGCAGTACTTC
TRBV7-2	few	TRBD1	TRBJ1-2	CAVRGQGLNYGYTF	TGTGCCGTCCGGGGACAGGGCTTAAACTATGGCTACACCTTC
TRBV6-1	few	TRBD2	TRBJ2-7	CASVLASGGSYEQYF	TGTGCCAGCGTTCTAGCTAGCGGCGGCTCCTACGAGCAGTACTTC
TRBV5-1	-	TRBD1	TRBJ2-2	CASSLLGTGNTGELFF	TGCGCCAGCAGCCTCCTAGGGACAGGGAACACCGGGGAGCTGTTTTTT
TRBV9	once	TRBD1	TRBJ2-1	CASSADPRGSYNEQFF	TGTGCCAGCAGCGCCGACCCCAGGGGGTCCTACAATGAGCAGTTCTTC
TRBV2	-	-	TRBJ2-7	CAIANSLVGSYEQYF	TGTGCCATAGCAAATTCCCTTGTGGGTTCCTACGAGCAGTACTTC
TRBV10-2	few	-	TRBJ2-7	CASSGEIGYEQYF	TGCGCCAGCAGTGGGGAGATCGGCTACGAGCAGTACTTC
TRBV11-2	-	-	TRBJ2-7	CASSPGRGRSVWNEQYF	TGTGCCAGCAGCCCCGGCCGCGGCCGGTCCGTTTGGAACGAGCAGTACTTC
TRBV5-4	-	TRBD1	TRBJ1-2	CASSLVWDRGDYGYTF	TGTGCCAGCAGCTTGGTGTGGGACAGGGGGGACTATGGCTACACCTTC
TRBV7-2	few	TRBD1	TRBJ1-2	CASRRGLTGGYGYTF	TGTGCCAGCAGGAGGGGGTTGACAGGGGGCTATGGCTACACCTTC
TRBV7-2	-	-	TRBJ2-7	CASSLGGSGLSYEQYF	TGTGCCAGCAGCTTAGGGGGTAGCGGCCTTTCCTACGAGCAGTACTTC
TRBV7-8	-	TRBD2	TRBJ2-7	CASSPGGLAGYTYEQYF	TGTGCCAGCAGCCCGGGGGGGCTAGCGGGATACACCTACGAGCAGTACTTC
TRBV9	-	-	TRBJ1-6	CASSSPGSPLHF	TGTGCCAGCAGCTCTCCGGGGTCACCCCTCCACTTT
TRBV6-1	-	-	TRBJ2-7	CASSGRGSSYEQYF	TGTGCCAGCAGTGGCCGGGGAAGCTCCTACGAGCAGTACTTC
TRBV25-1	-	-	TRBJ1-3	CASSELQASGNTIYF	TGTGCCAGCAGTGAGTTACAGGCTTCTGGAAACACCATATATTTT
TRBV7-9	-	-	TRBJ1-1	CASRGRGHLNTEAFF	TGTGCCAGCAGAGGTCGGGGACATCTGAACACTGAAGCTTTCTTT
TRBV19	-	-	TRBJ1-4	CASTSGRAGEKLFF	TGTGCCAGTACCAGTGGGAGGGCGGGTGAAAAACTGTTTTTT
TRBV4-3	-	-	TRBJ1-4	CASSQNGGRNEKLFF	TGCGCCAGCAGCCAGAATGGGGGCCGTAATGAAAAACTGTTTTTT
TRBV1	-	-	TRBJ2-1	CTSSQRGPPRFQEQFF	TGCACCAGCAGCCAACGCGGTCCGCCCCGCTTTCAGGAGCAGTTCTTC
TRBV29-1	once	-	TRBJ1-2	CSVAGVGNNYGYTF	TGCAGCGTTGCGGGGGTAGGGAATAACTATGGCTACACCTTC
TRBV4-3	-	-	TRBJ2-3	CASSRTSRPKRGTDTQYF	TGCGCCAGCAGCCGTACTAGCAGACCGAAGAGGGGCACAGATACGCAGTATTTT
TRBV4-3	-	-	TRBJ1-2	CASSQDFGGNGYTF	TGCGCCAGCAGCCAAGATTTCGGAGGGAACGGCTACACCTTC
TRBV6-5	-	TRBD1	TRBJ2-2	CASSYDRGRGGELFF	TGTGCCAGCAGTTACGACAGGGGGCGAGGCGGGGAGCTGTTTTTT
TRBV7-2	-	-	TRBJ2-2	CASSSLLIGSGELFF	TGTGCCAGCAGCTCCCTGTTAATCGGGTCCGGGGAGCTGTTTTTT
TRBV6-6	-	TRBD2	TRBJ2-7	CASRPTSGETYEQYF	TGTGCCAGCAGACCGACTAGCGGGGAAACCTACGAGCAGTACTTC
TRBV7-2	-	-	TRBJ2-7	CASSGTTAHYEQYF	TGTGCCAGCAGCGGGACAACAGCTCACTACGAGCAGTACTTC
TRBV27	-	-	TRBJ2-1	CASSLRIRGPYNEQFF	TGTGCCAGCAGTTTAAGGATCAGGGGCCCCTACAATGAGCAGTTCTTC
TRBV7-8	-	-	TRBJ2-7	CASSLEEAGTSAEQYF	TGTGCCAGCAGCTTAGAAGAGGCTGGCACCTCCGCCGAGCAGTACTTC
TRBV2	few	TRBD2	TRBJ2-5	CASKLAQETQYF	TGTGCCAGCAAACTAGCGCAAGAGACCCAGTACTTC
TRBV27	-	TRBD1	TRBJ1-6	CASSHPSDRGNSPLHF	TGTGCCAGCAGTCACCCCAGTGACAGGGGGAATTCACCCCTCCACTTT
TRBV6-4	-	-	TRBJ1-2	CASSDQAGYGYTF	TGTGCCAGCAGTGATCAGGCAGGGTATGGCTACACCTTC
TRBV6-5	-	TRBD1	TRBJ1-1	CASSYSGQANTEAFF	TGTGCCAGCAGTTACTCGGGACAGGCCAACACTGAAGCTTTCTTT
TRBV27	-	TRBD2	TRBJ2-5	CASRPGLAGGGTQYF	TGTGCCAGCCGCCCCGGGCTAGCGGGAGGGGGGACCCAGTACTTC
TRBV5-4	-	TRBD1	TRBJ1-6	CASSGPDRVNSPLHF	TGTGCCAGCAGCGGCCCGGACAGGGTAAATTCACCCCTCCACTTT